The 4 T cell receptor beta chains listed next were all sequenced from one sample in a study of Graves' ophthalmopathy and Graves' hyperthyroidism. The authors amplified TCR beta CDR3 regions, and they did so from RNA transcripts for repertoire sequencing. After a first-round RT-PCR with HTBI primers, a second-round multiplex PCR was run. MiXCR, applied by TCRdb to the multiplex PCR reads, yields one record per CDR3 protein. This sample has approximately 700,000 distinct CDR3 sequences, with more than 40% found just once. What was sequenced was peripheral blood. The receptors were gathered from an adult man with Graves' ophthalmopathy.

The V gene is TRBV5-1, the J gene TRBJ2-7; D gene unclear. The V and J ends lost 3 bases and 7 bases respectively, with 14 bases between them. Germline CDR1 and CDR2: SGHRS and YFSETQ. The CDR3 covers 13 residues. The CDR3 nucleotides read TGCGCCAGCAGCTCCACGAACACCGGGGAGCAGTACTTC. Translation: CASSSTNTGEQYF.

This clonotype was seen only a few times. The chain employs TRBV5-1 and TRBJ1-4; 8 bases align to TRBD1. The V and J ends lost 3 bases and 0 bases, in that order; junction bases with no gene match: 7. CDR1 and CDR2 (germline): SGHRS, YFSETQ. The CDR3 runs 17 residues. CDR3 amino acids: CASSSGQGAATNEKLFF. DNA of the CDR3: TGCGCCAGCAGCTCAGGACAGGGCGCTGCAACTAATGAAAAACTGTTTTTT.

The V and J genes are TRBV25-1 and TRBJ1-2, with a tentative D call TRBD1 (6 bases). This CDR3 spans 12 amino acids. Trimming shortened V by 2 bases and J by 8 bases, and 9 bases separated the two germline ends. Germline CDR1 and CDR2: MGHDK and SYGVNS. The CDR3 DNA is TGTGCCAGCAGTGAAGGGGGCGGCGGCTACACCTTC. The encoded protein is CASSEGGGGYTF.

This clonotype was recorded a few times. This chain links TRBV2 with TRBJ2-7; D may match TRBD1 or TRBD2 (6 bases each). The CDR3 has 14 amino acids. The V end lost 2 bases, the J end lost 6 bases, and 14 bases lay between the germline ends. Germline CDR1 is SNHLY and CDR2 is FYNNEI. The CDR3 is CASSEKGGRGEQYF. The CDR3 DNA sequence: TGTGCCAGCAGTGAAAAAGGGGGGCGGGGCGAGCAGTACTTC.